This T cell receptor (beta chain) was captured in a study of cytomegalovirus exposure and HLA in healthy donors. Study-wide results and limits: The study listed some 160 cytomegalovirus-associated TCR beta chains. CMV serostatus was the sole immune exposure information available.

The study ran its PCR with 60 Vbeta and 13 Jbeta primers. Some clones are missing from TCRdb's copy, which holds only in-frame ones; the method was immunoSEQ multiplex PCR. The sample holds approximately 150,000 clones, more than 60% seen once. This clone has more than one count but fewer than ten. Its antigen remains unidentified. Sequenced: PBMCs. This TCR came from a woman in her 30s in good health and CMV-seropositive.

The CDR3 DNA is TGTGCCAGCAGTGGGACTAGCTACAATGAGCAGTTCTTC. Translating it yields CASSGTSYNEQFF. V and J are TRBV25-1 and TRBJ2-1; 7 nucleotides align to TRBD2. V shed 4 bases, J shed 3 bases, and the junction held 0 bases outside the gene matches. The CDR3 extends over 13 amino acids. The germline V gene encodes CDR1 MGHDK and CDR2 SYGVNS. Looking up the rest from reference TRBV25-1 and TRBJ2-1 gives the full variable domain: EADIYQTPRYLVIGTGKKITLECSQTMGHDKMYWYQQDPGMELHLIHYSYGVNSTEKGDLSSESTVSRIRTEHFPLTLESARPSHTSQYLCASSGTSYNEQFFGPGTRLTVL.